This T cell receptor beta chain was recovered during a study of CD8+CD57+ T cells in acquired aplastic anemia. About the study: The average for DNA from sorted CD4+ and CD8+ cells was 3 to 3.5 ug.

Genomic DNA provided the template from which TCR beta VDJ and CDR3 profiles were obtained. TCRdb reanalysed the reads using MiXCR and keeps one entry per CDR3 protein. The sample carries about 180,000 distinct CDR3 sequences, about three fifths recorded once. The study, taken as a whole, reports: Roughly 30 CD8+ CDR3 sequences occurred in both the patients and the controls.

From germline, CDR1 is SGHDT and CDR2 YYEEEE. The CDR3 contains 13 residues. Sequencing involved patients with CD8+CD57+ cell expansion previously shown by flow cytometry. In the case of this clonotype: Its antigen is not identified. This may stem from a read error, because a much larger clone lies one nucleotide away.

The chain carries TRBV5-6 and TRBJ1-1; D unresolved. The source material was sorted CD4+, CD8+, or CD8+CD57+ T cells (not recorded which) from PBMCs. This receptor was taken from a human donor with aplastic anemia. CDR3 loop: CAWSLSVGTETFF. CDR3 in DNA: TGTGCCTGGAGTCTAAGCGTTGGCACTGAAACTTTCTTT.